The 13 T cell receptor beta chains presented below share a single source sample, sequenced in a study of beta chain features in type 1 diabetes. Expressed TCRB transcripts got sequenced, as all isolated RNA was reverse transcribed. Repertoires were generated with immunoSEQ multiplex PCR, while TCRdb's copy carries only in-frame clones and drops some. Altogether around 310,000 clones are present, approximately 9.9% being singletons, with the ten largest covering about 0.015%. The sample taken for sequencing was naive CD4+ T cells from blood. The source is a woman aged 25 to 45 in good health.

This clone was seen more than once but under ten times. The rearrangement joins TRBV27 to TRBJ2-5; D possibly corresponds to TRBD1 (5 bases). CDR1 MNHEY and CDR2 SMNVEV come from the germline V gene (reference sequence). Deletions cut 2 bases from V and 5 bases from J, with 15 bases between. The CDR3 sequence is 15 residues long. Here the CDR3 DNA reads TGTGCCAGCAGTTTACTCGGCAGGGCCGGGGAGACCCAGTACTTC. This encodes CASSLLGRAGETQYF.

This clone has only a few counts. The chain has TRBV18 and TRBJ2-1, with 11 bases that match TRBD2. V lost 3 bases and J lost 3; bases outside the gene matches: 4. This CDR3 is 16 amino acids long. Per the germline V gene, CDR1 is KGHSH and CDR2 is LQKENI. The CDR3 protein is CASSPRLAGNYNEQFF. The CDR3 DNA is TGTGCCAGCTCACCTAGACTAGCGGGAAACTACAATGAGCAGTTCTTC.

There are a few counts of this clone. V usage is TRBV5-1 and J usage is TRBJ2-7, with 9 positions matching TRBD1. The CDR3 is made up of 15 amino acids. J gave up 3 bases and V 1 base, and 5 bases lay outside the gene matches. Germline-derived CDR1 and CDR2 are SGHRS and YFSETQ. The CDR3 region is CASSLLGQGYYEQYF. DNA for the CDR3: TGCGCCAGCAGCTTGTTGGGACAGGGCTACTACGAGCAGTACTTC.

The chain combines TRBV5-1 with TRBJ2-2; 8 bases are a match to TRBD2. The CDR3 has 16 amino acids. V lost 0 bases to trimming and J lost 3 bases; unmatched junction nucleotides: 4. Germline assignment: CDR1 SGHRS and CDR2 YFSETQ. The CDR3 protein is CASSLALREDTGELFF. Written as DNA, the CDR3 is TGCGCCAGCAGCTTGGCCCTGCGGGAGGACACCGGGGAGCTGTTTTTT.

This clone was counted once. This sequence joins TRBV4-1 and TRBJ2-3; no reliable D call. Germline loops: CDR1 MGHRA, CDR2 YSYEKL. This CDR3 region has 12 residues. Deletions cut 4 bases from V and 6 bases from J, with 8 bases between. In nucleotides, the CDR3 is TGCGCCAGCAGCCCTCGCGAGGATACGCAGTATTTT. Translation: CASSPREDTQYF.

This clone occurred a few times. The chain joins TRBV4-2 to TRBJ2-1, with a possible D match to TRBD2 (5 bases). Germline V lookup: CDR1 LGHNA, CDR2 YNFKEQ. This CDR3 contains 13 residues. Deletions cut 8 bases from V and 7 bases from J, with 15 bases between. CDR3 sequence reads: CASSVEGRNEQFF. CDR3 DNA: TGTGCCAGCTCCGTAGAGGGCCGTAATGAGCAGTTCTTC.

The table lists this clone with a few counts. The chain carries TRBV28 and TRBJ2-7; 8 bases are shared with TRBD2. The J segment lost 4 bases and the V segment lost 7 bases, leaving 9 bases of the junction unmatched. Germline lookup yields CDR1 MDHEN and CDR2 SYDVKM. The CDR3 has 14 residues. CDR3 nucleotide sequence: TGTGCCAGCACATCACCGGGGGGGGTATACGAGCAGTACTTC. Its translation: CASTSPGGVYEQYF.

The CDR3 DNA is TGCGCCAGCAGCCTAGGGACAGAGGGGAATGAGCAGTTCTTC. Protein sequence: CASSLGTEGNEQFF. The chain joins TRBV5-1 to TRBJ2-1; 7 bases align to TRBD1. The V gene end was trimmed by 4 bases and the J gene end by 7 bases; junction bases not matched to a gene: 8. This CDR3 spans 14 amino acids. The germline V gene has CDR1 SGHRS and CDR2 YFSETQ.

This chain links TRBV4-2 with TRBJ2-5; 9 bases align to TRBD1. V lost 3 bases, J lost 1 base, and 6 bases stayed unmatched. This CDR3 has 16 residues. Germline V lookup: CDR1 LGHNA, CDR2 YNFKEQ. CDR3 residues: CASSHFPGQGQETQYF. The DNA of the CDR3 is TGTGCCAGCAGCCACTTCCCGGGACAGGGCCAAGAGACCCAGTACTTC.

There are a few counts of this clone. The chain carries TRBV19 and TRBJ2-5; a possible D gene is TRBD1 (6 bases). Per germline, CDR1 LNHDA and CDR2 SQIVND (reference sequence). V shed 5 bases and J shed 2 bases, with 12 bases lying between them. This CDR3 has 14 amino acids. The DNA for the CDR3 is TGTGCCAGTAGTGTGCAGGGGAGTCAAGAGACCCAGTACTTC. Amino acid sequence: CASSVQGSQETQYF. Full variable domain (remainder filled in from reference TRBV19 and TRBJ2-5): DGGITQSPKYLFRKEGQNVTLSCEQNLNHDAMYWYRQDPGQGLRLIYYSQIVNDFQKGDIAEGYSVSREKKESFPLTVTSAQKNPTAFYLCASSVQGSQETQYFGPGTRLLVL.

For the CDR3, the DNA is TGTGCCACCGGTGGGGCAAGTTATACGCAGTATTTT. Residues: CATGGASYTQYF. The chain has TRBV28 and TRBJ2-3; TRBD1 is a possible D gene (5 bases). V lost 10 bases and J 7 bases, leaving 15 bases between the germline ends. The CDR3 spans 12 residues. Germline CDR1 is MDHEN and CDR2 is SYDVKM.

This CDR3 reads CASSYRTGTSTDTQYF. The CDR3 region has the DNA TGTGCCAGCAGTTACCGTACGGGTACTAGCACAGATACGCAGTATTTT. The chain combines TRBV6-5 with TRBJ2-3, with D hard to call. Per germline, CDR1 MNHEY and CDR2 SVGAGI. The CDR3 has 16 residues. Deletions cut 2 bases from V and 0 bases from J, with 12 bases between.

The CDR3 is CASSETGYSTDTQYF. CDR3 nucleotides: TGTGCCAGCAGTGAGACAGGCTATAGCACAGATACGCAGTATTTT. The chain uses TRBV2 and TRBJ2-3; possible D gene TRBD1, 6 bases. V lost 3 bases and J 0 bases, leaving 10 bases between the germline ends. Per germline, CDR1 SNHLY and CDR2 FYNNEI. The CDR3 is made up of 15 amino acids.